The source of this T cell receptor (beta chain) is a study of T cell responses to AZD1222 COVID-19 vaccine. Method: immunoSEQ multiplex PCR; TCRdb's copy keeps in-frame clones and lacks some. The sample lists under 200,000 clones; 90% were seen once. This material consisted of peripheral blood, taken on day 0 of AZD1222 vaccination. The sequence derives from an adult in good health.

The DNA for the CDR3 is TGTGCCAGCAGCCCTAACTCGGGGGGCGCAGATACGCAGTATTTT. This codes for CASSPNSGGADTQYF. The chain employs TRBV11-2 and TRBJ2-3; D is possibly TRBD2 (7 bases). V was trimmed by 5 bases and J by 4 bases, leaving 16 bases between them. The CDR3 extends over 15 amino acids. Germline V gives CDR1 SGHAT, CDR2 FQNNGV.